Shown below are 16 T cell receptor beta chains from a single sample sequenced in a study of beta chain features in type 1 diabetes. Expressed TCRB transcripts got sequenced, as all isolated RNA was reverse transcribed. Method: immunoSEQ multiplex PCR; TCRdb's copy keeps in-frame clones and lacks some. Among about 330,000 clones listed, approximately 11% were seen once. The sample consisted of naive CD4+ T cells from blood. These TCRs come from a woman in her thirties in good health.

This clone was found a few times. V gene TRBV27 combines with J gene TRBJ1-1; tentative D call: TRBD1 (6 bases). There are 15 residues in the CDR3. The germline V and J ends were trimmed by 8 bases and 0 bases, with 16 bases remaining between them. Germline V gene lookup returns CDR1 MNHEY and CDR2 SMNVEV (reference sequence). The CDR3: CASQRGALMNTEAFF. The CDR3, as DNA: TGTGCCAGCCAACGGGGGGCCCTAATGAACACTGAAGCTTTCTTT.

The chain recombines TRBV7-2 with TRBJ2-7; TRBD2 agrees at 11 bases. The length of the CDR3 is 15 residues. V dropped 2 bases and J dropped 3; count of bases not matched to a gene: 3. Germline CDR1 SGHTA, CDR2 FQGNSA. CDR3 residues: CASSLSGTSGYEQYF. CDR3 nucleotides: TGTGCCAGCAGCTTATCTGGGACTAGCGGCTACGAGCAGTACTTC.

This clone came up a few times. The chain combines TRBV15 with TRBJ2-7; 11 bases map to TRBD1. This CDR3 region has 15 residues. The junction had 6 bases not matched to a gene; V was cut back by 5 bases and J by 3 bases. Germline V gene data show CDR1 as LNHNV and CDR2 as YYDKDF (reference sequence). The CDR3 reads CATSGAGTGGYEQYF. DNA for the CDR3: TGTGCCACCAGCGGCGCCGGGACAGGGGGCTACGAGCAGTACTTC.

The J gene is TRBJ1-1, the V gene TRBV7-2; TRBD1 matches at 10 bases. The germline CDR1 and CDR2 sequences are SGHTA and FQGNSA. After removal of 4 bases from V and 1 base from J, the junction contained 0 bases not matched to a gene. CDR3 length: 14 residues. The CDR3 here is CASSWDRGNTEAFF. CDR3 sequence (DNA): TGTGCCAGCAGCTGGGACAGGGGGAACACTGAAGCTTTCTTT.

This clone was counted only a few times. The chain combines TRBV30 with TRBJ1-1; perhaps TRBD1 as D (5 bases). V lost 2 bases to trimming and J lost 3 bases, with 10 bases between them. CDR1 is GTSNPN and CDR2 is SVGIG in the germline V gene (reference sequence). CDR3 length: 13 amino acids. The CDR3 is CAWSIQGDTEAFF. CDR3 sequence (DNA): TGTGCCTGGAGTATCCAGGGTGACACTGAAGCTTTCTTT.

The V call is TRBV11-3, the J call TRBJ2-1, with 11 bases identical to TRBD2. CDR1 is SGHNT and CDR2 is YENEEA in the germline V gene. V shed 5 bases, J shed 3 bases, and the junction held 3 bases outside the gene matches. CDR3 length: 15 residues. The CDR3 sequence: CASSLGTSGYNEQFF. In nucleotides, the CDR3 is TGTGCCAGCAGCCTCGGGACTAGCGGCTACAATGAGCAGTTCTTC.

The V and J genes are TRBV7-6 and TRBJ2-1, with TRBD1 identical over 12 bases. This CDR3 contains 13 residues. With 5 bases clipped from V and 13 bases from J, the junction kept 6 bases outside the gene matches. Germline V gives CDR1 SGHVS, CDR2 FNYEAQ. The CDR3 sequence: CASSPGQGASQFF. CDR3 bases: TGTGCCAGCAGCCCGGGACAGGGGGCCTCACAGTTCTTC. The full variable domain, in which reference TRBV7-6 and TRBJ2-1 provide the parts outside the CDR3, is GAGVSQSPRYKVTKRGQDVALRCDPISGHVSLYWYRQALGQGPEFLTYFNYEAQQDKSGLPNDRFSAERPEGSISTLTIQRTEQRDSAMYRCASSPGQGASQFFGPGTRLTVL.

This clone was counted a few times. The V gene is TRBV4-3, the J gene TRBJ1-5; tentative D call: TRBD1 (5 bases). This CDR3 contains 16 residues. Trimming left V 0 bases short and J 3 bases short, with 12 bases between. CDR1 is LGHNA and CDR2 is YSLEER in the germline V gene. This CDR3 reads CASSQDSRQPNQPQHF. The CDR3 DNA reads as TGCGCCAGCAGCCAAGATAGTCGACAGCCCAATCAGCCCCAGCATTTT.

This clone was picked up a small number of times. The rearrangement links TRBV7-9 to TRBJ1-5; 10 bases fit TRBD1. Germline V gene lookup returns CDR1 SEHNR and CDR2 FQNEAQ (reference sequence). This CDR3 is built from 13 residues. V was clipped by 5 bases and J by 5 bases; unmatched bases: 0. The CDR3 here is CASSGTGDQPQHF. In nucleotides, the CDR3 is TGTGCCAGCAGCGGGACAGGGGATCAGCCCCAGCATTTT.

Notes on this clone: A read error may account for a junction end that differs from germline. This chain joins TRBV18 and TRBJ2-1; perhaps TRBD2 as D (6 bases). CDR1 is KGHSH and CDR2 is LQKENI in the germline V gene. The CDR3 is made up of 13 amino acids. Written as DNA, the CDR3 is TGTGCCAGCTCACCAAGGGAGGAAGAGCGCCAGATCTTC. Translated, it gives CASSPREEERQIF. The whole variable domain, remainder taken from reference TRBV18 and TRBJ2-1, is NAGVMQNPRHLVRRRGQEARLRCSPMKGHSHVYWYRQLPEEGLKFMVYLQKENIIDESGMPKERFSAEFPKEGPSILRIQQVVRGDSAAYFCASSPREEERQIFGPGTRLTVL.

The sample holds a few counts of this clone. V is TRBV5-1 and J is TRBJ2-7; 7 bases are shared with TRBD2. This CDR3 spans 14 amino acids. Trimming removed 2 bases from V and 4 bases from J; junction bases left unmatched: 6. The germline gives CDR1 SGHRS, CDR2 YFSETQ. Written as DNA, the CDR3 is TGCGCCAGCAGCTTTTACGGCGGGAGTTACGAGCAGTACTTC. As protein: CASSFYGGSYEQYF. Full variable domain (missing parts from reference TRBV5-1 and TRBJ2-7): KAGVTQTPRYLIKTRGQQVTLSCSPISGHRSVSWYQQTPGQGLQFLFEYFSETQRNKGNFPGRFSGRQFSNSRSEMNVSTLELGDSALYLCASSFYGGSYEQYFGPGTRLTVT.

V is TRBV5-6 and J is TRBJ1-4, with 9 positions matching TRBD1. Germline V gives CDR1 SGHDT, CDR2 YYEEEE. V was pared by 7 bases and J by 8 bases, with 9 bases of the junction left unmatched. There are 14 residues in the CDR3. The CDR3 nucleotides read TGTGCCAGCGGGGGACAGGGTGGAGACGAAAAACTGTTTTTT. Protein: CASGGQGGDEKLFF.

This clone was recorded many times. The chain carries TRBV30 and TRBJ2-4, with D perhaps matching TRBD2 (7 bases). V was shortened by 0 bases and J by 13 bases, with 13 bases between the two germline ends. Germline V lookup: CDR1 GTSNPN, CDR2 SVGIG (reference sequence). The CDR3 is 12 amino acids. Written as DNA, the CDR3 is TGTGCCTGGAGTGTAGGGGGGGGCAGACAGTACTTC. This codes for CAWSVGGGRQYF.

This clone was seen more than once but under ten times. The chain employs TRBV28 and TRBJ2-5; a weak D match, TRBD2 (5 bases). From germline, CDR1 is MDHEN and CDR2 SYDVKM. Trimming left V 1 base short and J 3 bases short, with 6 bases between. CDR3 size: 13 residues. CDR3 region: CASSLSGKETQYF. As DNA, the CDR3 is TGTGCCAGCAGTTTATCCGGGAAAGAGACCCAGTACTTC. The whole variable domain, remainder taken from reference TRBV28 and TRBJ2-5, is DVKVTQSSRYLVKRTGEKVFLECVQDMDHENMFWYRQDPGLGLRLIYFSYDVKMKEKGDIPEGYSVSREKKERFSLILESASTNQTSMYLCASSLSGKETQYFGPGTRLLVL.

The chain employs TRBV19 and TRBJ2-1; D remains unclear. This CDR3 comprises 14 residues. Per the germline V gene, CDR1 is LNHDA and CDR2 is SQIVND (reference sequence). V lost 7 bases and J 1 base, leaving 11 bases between the germline ends. The CDR3 reads CASTRAGSYNEQFF. CDR3 coding DNA: TGTGCCAGTACCCGAGCCGGTTCCTACAATGAGCAGTTCTTC.

This chain connects TRBV5-1 to TRBJ2-3; D is possibly TRBD2 (5 bases). V lost 1 base, J lost 2 bases, and 8 bases lay in between. CDR1 and CDR2 (germline): SGHRS, YFSETQ. CDR3 length: 14 amino acids. The CDR3 nucleotides are TGCGCCAGCAGCTTGCAGCGGTTCACAGATACGCAGTATTTT. This gives the protein CASSLQRFTDTQYF.